What follows is one TCR beta chain and its context. Its antigen remains unknown. The data stem from a study of CXCR3-negative and CXCR3-positive naive CD8 T cells. On the study more broadly: Each library gave roughly 1.4 +/- 0.3 million of roughly 140 million TRB reads. Study-level points and caveats: From TRB CDR3 properties, TCR strength was inferred; surface CD5 did not differ between naive subsets. Against CXCR3-negative naive cells, CXCR3-positive naive cells showed more hydrophobic TRB CDR3s. Diversity proved comparably high across both naive subsets and much lower in memory CD8+ cells.

Preparation of TRB cDNA libraries relied on 5' RACE carrying UMI labels. One entry per CDR3 protein, without DNA, is what TCRdb gives after re-calling the 5' RACE reads. The ten top clones account for under 0.55%, within a sample of some 60,000 distinct CDR3 sequences. The CDR3 extends over 11 amino acids. Germline V gene data show CDR1 as LNHNV and CDR2 as YYDKDF (reference sequence). The receptor was derived from a human donor in good health. Some clones in this sample may be carry-over from other donors' samples. Material: naive CXCR3+ CD8+ T cells from blood. Subset given: CD45RO-CCR7+CD27+CD95- naive CD8+ T cells expressing CXCR3 (TNR3+). J is TRBJ1-1 and V is TRBV15. CDR3 region: CATSRGTDRAF. The full variable domain, rest sourced from reference TRBV15 and TRBJ1-1, is DAMVIQNPRYQVTQFGKPVTLSCSQTLNHNVMYWYQQKSSQAPKLLFHYYDKDFNNEADTPDNFQSRRPNTSFCFLDIRSPGLGDTAMYLCATSRGTDRAFGQGTRLTVV.